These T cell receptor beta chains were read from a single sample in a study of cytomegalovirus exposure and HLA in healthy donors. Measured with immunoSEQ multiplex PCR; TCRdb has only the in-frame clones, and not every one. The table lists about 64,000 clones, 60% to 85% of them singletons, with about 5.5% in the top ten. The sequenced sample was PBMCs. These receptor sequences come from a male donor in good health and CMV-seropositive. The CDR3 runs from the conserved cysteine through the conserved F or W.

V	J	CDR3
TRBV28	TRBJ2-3	CATDRATDTQYF
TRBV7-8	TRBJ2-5	CASAFSGGYQETQYF
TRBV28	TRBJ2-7	CASSLSRNSYEQYF
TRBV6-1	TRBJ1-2	CASSDGGQATYYGYTF
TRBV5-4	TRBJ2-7	CASSLAGWSYEQYF
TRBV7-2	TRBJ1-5	CASSSGFGSNQPQHF
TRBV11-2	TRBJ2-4	CASSLTGQGTF
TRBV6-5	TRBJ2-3	CASSWDRDTQYF
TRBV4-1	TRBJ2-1	CASSQEVRGSYNEQFF
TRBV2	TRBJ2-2	CASRRRGLAGGFNTGELFF
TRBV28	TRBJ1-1	CASSLTPVGGSAITEAFF
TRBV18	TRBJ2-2	CASSPKLSNTGELFF
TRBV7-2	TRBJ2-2	CASSPDLGEGGELFF
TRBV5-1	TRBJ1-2	CASSGSGQPQSGYTF